Sequencing of this TCR beta chain was carried out in a study of T cell repertoires in aging, cancer and after chemotherapy. At the level of the study: Paired samples before and after chemotherapy came from glioblastoma patients receiving temozolomide-based therapy. Findings and limits, study-wide: Age-matched healthy donors had significantly more diverse, less clonal blood TCR repertoires than untreated cancer patients. Loss of evenness, beyond lost richness, contributed to age-related TCR diversity decline in cancer patients.

The template was genomic DNA from peripheral blood, not RNA. Of note for this clonotype: What it binds is unknown.

Per germline, CDR1 SGHRS and CDR2 YFSETQ. Trimming removed 3 bases at V and 2 bases at J, with 10 bases between. This CDR3 spans 14 amino acids. TRB rearrangements spanning V, D and J were amplified using mixed TRB-A/B primers. TCRdb used MiXCR to reprocess the multiplex PCR reads, holding one entry per CDR3 protein. The sample has approximately 2,100 distinct CDR3 sequences, about a quarter seen once. V is TRBV5-1 and J is TRBJ2-3; no firm D call. Sequencing input: blood. This TCR derives from a human donor with a solid tumor. CDR3 in DNA: TGCGCCAGCAGCTCGGCCGATAACACAGATACGCAGTATTTT. Translated: CASSSADNTDTQYF.